Listed here are 5 T cell receptor beta chains from one sample, sequenced in a study of T cell responses to AZD1222 COVID-19 vaccine. Libraries were prepared by immunoSEQ multiplex PCR; TCRdb keeps only in-frame clonotypes and omits some of them. The table records about 120,000 clones, roughly nine tenths of them present only once. The sequences come from peripheral blood, collected 28 days after the second AZD1222 dose. These receptors came from an adult who received the AZD1222 COVID-19 vaccine.

This chain connects TRBV18 to TRBJ2-7; no clear D. Trimming removed 8 bases at V and 4 bases at J, with 21 bases between. Germline V lookup: CDR1 KGHSH, CDR2 LQKENI. The CDR3 contains 15 residues. The CDR3 reads CASGVLGGRFYEQYF. The CDR3 bases are TGTGCCAGCGGGGTGCTGGGCGGCCGCTTTTACGAGCAGTACTTC.

V is TRBV7-9 and J is TRBJ1-3; TRBD1 is a possible D gene (6 bases). The germline V gene has CDR1 SEHNR and CDR2 FQNEAQ (reference sequence). The CDR3 is made up of 14 amino acids. Trimming took 5 bases from V and 4 from J, leaving 12 bases between them. The CDR3 is CASSAGQWGNTIYF. The CDR3 coding sequence is TGTGCCAGCAGCGCGGGACAATGGGGAAACACCATATATTTT. Full variable domain (rest looked up from reference TRBV7-9 and TRBJ1-3): DTGVSQNPRHKITKRGQNVTFRCDPISEHNRLYWYRQTLGQGPEFLTYFQNEAQLEKSRLLSDRFSAERPKGSFSTLEIQRTEQGDSAMYLCASSAGQWGNTIYFGEGSWLTVV.

The chain combines TRBV7-2 with TRBJ2-3; TRBD2 might be the D (5 bases). Trimming removed 6 bases from V and 1 base from J, with 11 bases in between. From germline, CDR1 is SGHTA and CDR2 FQGNSA. The CDR3 covers 14 residues. Here the CDR3 reads CASREGAGTDTQYF. DNA for the CDR3: TGTGCCAGCAGAGAGGGCGCCGGCACAGATACGCAGTATTTT.

CDR3 sequence reads: CASRNRVSFEQYF. Here the CDR3 DNA reads TGTGCCAGCAGAAACAGGGTCTCTTTCGAGCAGTACTTC. The chain recombines TRBV6-5 with TRBJ2-7, with a possible D match to TRBD1 (6 bases). Germline V gene sequence: CDR1 MNHEY, CDR2 SVGAGI. This CDR3 spans 13 amino acids. Trimming stripped 6 bases from V and 6 bases from J, with 15 bases between.

This sequence joins TRBV7-9 and TRBJ2-1; D call uncertain. The CDR3 is 12 residues long. With 6 bases removed from V and 9 bases from J, the gap between germline ends came to 12 bases. Germline V gene data show CDR1 as SEHNR and CDR2 as FQNEAQ (reference sequence). CDR3 DNA: TGTGCCAGCAGTACCGACTGGGGTGAGCAGTTCTTC. Translation gives CASSTDWGEQFF.